One and the same sample provided the 25 T cell receptor beta chains below, sequenced in a study of Graves' ophthalmopathy and Graves' hyperthyroidism. CDR3 regions of TCR beta were amplified from RNA transcripts. The authors performed first-round RT-PCR with HTBI primers and then a second-round multiplex PCR. TCRdb processed the multiplex PCR reads anew with MiXCR; each CDR3 protein has one entry. Here the sample spans about 500,000 distinct CDR3 sequences, roughly 39% being singletons. The sequencing input was peripheral blood or thyroid tissue (not recorded which). The source of these receptors is an adult man with Graves' hyperthyroidism.

This clonotype was observed many times. The J gene is TRBJ1-1, the V gene TRBV7-6; D remains unclear. Deletions cut 3 bases from V and 4 bases from J, with 9 bases between. This CDR3 spans 13 amino acids. Looked up from germline, CDR1 is SGHVS and CDR2 is FNYEAQ. DNA for the CDR3: TGTGCCAGCAGCTTGCCCGGGAGCACTGAAGCTTTCTTT. This sequence encodes CASSLPGSTEAFF.

This chain connects TRBV5-5 to TRBJ2-7; 8 bases fit TRBD1. CDR1 is SGHKS, CDR2 YYEKEE, per germline (reference sequence). J lost 3 bases, V lost 4 bases, and 15 bases had no gene match. CDR3 size: 17 residues. The CDR3 nucleotides are TGTGCCAGCAGCGACCTCGGAGGACAGGGCGACGTCTACGAGCAGTACTTC. Its protein product is CASSDLGGQGDVYEQYF.

The sample holds many counts of this clonotype. The genes are TRBV7-9 and TRBJ1-3, with 8 bases fitting TRBD1. Germline V lookup: CDR1 SEHNR, CDR2 FQNEAQ (reference sequence). The CDR3 length is 15 residues. V shed 5 bases and J 8 bases; nucleotides not matched to a gene: 11. The DNA of the CDR3 is TGTGCCAGCAGCACGAGCCGAGGACAGGGCCACACCATATATTTT. Translation: CASSTSRGQGHTIYF. Full variable domain (remainder filled in from reference TRBV7-9 and TRBJ1-3): DTGVSQNPRHKITKRGQNVTFRCDPISEHNRLYWYRQTLGQGPEFLTYFQNEAQLEKSRLLSDRFSAERPKGSFSTLEIQRTEQGDSAMYLCASSTSRGQGHTIYFGEGSWLTVV.

This clonotype was seen more than once but under ten times. The CDR3 protein is CASALVGVNTEAFF. Written as DNA, the CDR3 is TGTGCCAGCGCTTTAGTGGGGGTGAACACTGAAGCTTTCTTT. V usage is TRBV6-1 and J usage is TRBJ1-1; possibly TRBD1 for D (5 bases). Germline CDR1 is MNHNS and CDR2 is SASEGT. V lost 8 bases and J lost 0, with 13 bases in between. This CDR3 contains 14 residues.

DNA for the CDR3: TGTGCCAGCAGTTCTGGAGGGGGCAACACAGATACGCAGTATTTT. Translated, it gives CASSSGGGNTDTQYF. The gene calls are TRBV6-6 and TRBJ2-3, with D perhaps matching TRBD1 (7 bases). The CDR3 length is 15 residues. CDR1 and CDR2 (germline): MNHNY, SVGAGI (reference sequence). The V and J ends lost 4 bases and 2 bases respectively, with 13 bases between them.

The chain joins TRBV6-1 to TRBJ1-5; 7 nucleotides agree with TRBD1. CDR3 length: 15 residues. V was pared by 5 bases and J by 1 base, with 5 bases of the junction left unmatched. Germline lookup yields CDR1 MNHNS and CDR2 SASEGT. The CDR3 coding sequence is TGTGCCAGCAGTCGTCTGACAGGGAGCAATCAGCCCCAGCATTTT. Its protein is CASSRLTGSNQPQHF.

For this clonotype: A much larger clonotype is one base distant, so this may be a read error. The gene calls are TRBV7-9 and TRBJ2-2; possibly TRBD1 or TRBD2 for D (5 bases each). CDR1 and CDR2 (germline): SEHNR, FQNEAQ (reference sequence). The CDR3 consists of 17 residues. The CDR3 reads CASSPLQPWSGTGKLFF. The DNA of the CDR3 is TGTGCCAGCAGCCCCCTCCAACCGTGGTCGGGGACCGGGAAGCTGTTTTTT.

Regarding this clonotype: A clone one base away is much larger, so this may be a read error. The chain is built from TRBV4-2 and TRBJ2-7; TRBD1 is a possible D gene (6 bases). This CDR3 spans 13 amino acids. Looked up from germline, CDR1 is LGHNA and CDR2 is YNFKEQ. Trimming removed 2 bases at V and 4 bases at J, with 9 bases between. CDR3 bases: TGTGCCAGCAGCCAAACAGGGTGGTACGAGCAGTACTTC. This translates into CASSQTGWYEQYF.

About this clonotype: An end of the junction does not agree with germline; a read error may underlie this. This sequence joins TRBV6-6 and TRBJ2-7, with D unclear. This CDR3 contains 13 residues. The germline V gene encodes CDR1 MNHNY and CDR2 SVGAGI (reference sequence). The CDR3 DNA sequence: TGCGCCAGTCAAGTAACAGCCCCCTACGAGCAGTACTTC. As protein: CASQVTAPYEQYF.

This clonotype was detected once. One base away lies a much larger clone, so this may be a sequencing read error. The V and J genes are TRBV5-4 and TRBJ1-1; D perhaps matches TRBD1 (6 bases). Germline V CDR1 and CDR2: SGHNT, YYREEE (reference sequence). This CDR3 has 14 amino acids. V gave up 3 bases and J gave up 5 bases, with 14 bases separating them. CDR3 DNA sequence: TGTGCCAGCAGCTCGGAACAGGGTAGTACTGAAGCTTTCTTT. It specifies CASSSEQGSTEAFF.

This clonotype was observed many times. This rearrangement joins TRBV19 to TRBJ1-1; D gene unclear. Trimming removed 4 bases from V and 1 base from J, with 7 bases in between. The length of the CDR3 is 13 residues. Germline CDR1 LNHDA, CDR2 SQIVND (reference sequence). The CDR3 DNA reads TGTGCCAGTAGTAACGGTGCGAACACTGAAGCTTTCTTT. It encodes CASSNGANTEAFF.

This sequence joins TRBV20-1 and TRBJ2-2, with D maybe TRBD2 (5 bases). The CDR3 totals 17 residues. Germline V gene lookup returns CDR1 DFQATT and CDR2 SNEGSKA (reference sequence). V lost 0 bases and J 4 bases, leaving 18 bases between the germline ends. This CDR3 is CSARDRSGLARTGELFF. The CDR3 nucleotides read TGCAGTGCTAGAGATAGGAGTGGACTTGCTCGCACCGGGGAGCTGTTTTTT.

This clonotype appeared a few times. The rearrangement links TRBV9 to TRBJ2-7; D might be TRBD1 or TRBD2, each matching 5 bases. The germline CDR1 and CDR2 sequences are SGDLS and YYNGEE. With 7 bases removed from V and 1 base from J, the gap between germline ends came to 18 bases. The length of the CDR3 is 15 residues. The CDR3 DNA reads TGTGCCAGCTCACCATTTCCCAGGGAGTCCTACGAGCAGTACTTC. Protein sequence: CASSPFPRESYEQYF.

This clonotype was recorded many times. The chain has TRBV7-6 and TRBJ1-2, with D perhaps TRBD1 (5 bases). CDR3 size: 13 residues. Trimming stripped 10 bases from V and 3 bases from J, with 15 bases between. Germline lookup yields CDR1 SGHVS and CDR2 FNYEAQ. The CDR3 loop is CATAPTGDYGYTF. The CDR3 DNA sequence: TGTGCCACCGCCCCGACGGGGGACTATGGCTACACCTTC.

This clonotype was detected ten times or more. This chain connects TRBV7-9 to TRBJ1-2; TRBD1 is a possible D gene (5 bases). Looked up from germline, CDR1 is SEHNR and CDR2 is FQNEAQ (reference sequence). V was cut by 4 bases and J by 10 bases, with 10 bases left in between. The CDR3 totals 11 residues. The CDR3 coding sequence is TGTGCCAGCAGCTCAGACAGAGCCTACACCTTC. Amino acids: CASSSDRAYTF.

CDR3 nucleotides: TGCAGTGCTCACAGTTCGGCAGATACGCAGTATTTT. This gives the protein CSAHSSADTQYF. The chain recombines TRBV20-1 with TRBJ2-3; D is unclear. In germline, CDR1 is DFQATT, CDR2 SNEGSKA (reference sequence). CDR3 size: 12 residues. The V end was cut by 5 bases, the J end by 4 bases, with 10 bases between.

This clonotype was observed many times. This chain uses TRBV15 with TRBJ1-1; 7 nucleotides match TRBD1. CDR1 LNHNV and CDR2 YYDKDF come from the germline V gene (reference sequence). CDR3 length equals 14 residues. After removal of 4 bases from V and 1 base from J, the junction contained 3 bases not matched to a gene. The CDR3 DNA sequence: TGTGCCACCAGCATAAGGACAGGGAACACTGAAGCTTTCTTT. Amino acid sequence: CATSIRTGNTEAFF.

This clonotype was seen only a few times. A read error may produce the germline difference seen at one junction end. The chain employs TRBV24-1 and TRBJ2-3, with 9 bases lining up with TRBD1. Germline CDR1 reads KGHDR; CDR2 reads SFDVKD. The CDR3 runs 16 residues. CDR3: CATSHPGTGNTDRQYF. The DNA for the CDR3 is TGTGCCACCAGCCATCCCGGGACAGGGAACACAGATAGGCAGTATTTT.

The gene calls are TRBV10-3 and TRBJ2-7; 7 bases agree with TRBD2. The CDR3 has 15 amino acids. The germline CDR1 and CDR2 sequences are ENHRY and SYGVKD. Trimming took 10 bases from V and 3 from J; bases not matched to a gene: 15. The chain's CDR3 is CASSRDLAAYYEQYF. The CDR3 bases are TGTGCCAGCAGCCGAGATCTAGCGGCCTACTACGAGCAGTACTTC.

This clonotype was counted only a few times. V is TRBV20-1 and J is TRBJ2-3; D remains unclear. The CDR3 consists of 12 residues. Germline loops: CDR1 DFQATT, CDR2 SNEGSKA (reference sequence). V dropped 8 bases and J dropped 1 base, with 10 bases sitting between them. CDR3 protein: CSSLDGTDTQYF. In nucleotides, the CDR3 is TGCAGTTCCCTTGACGGCACAGATACGCAGTATTTT.

Comment on this clonotype: At one end the junction does not follow the germline gene, possibly because of a read error. The V call is TRBV10-2, the J call TRBJ1-5; D ambiguous. Germline V lookup: CDR1 WSHSY, CDR2 SAAADI. This CDR3 has 16 residues. For the CDR3, the DNA is TGCGCCATCAGTGCCTCGGTAGGAGGGAACAATCAGTCCCAGCATTTT. Its translation: CAISASVGGNNQSQHF.

This clonotype was counted ten times or more. The V and J genes are TRBV12-3 or TRBV12-4 and TRBJ2-5; TRBD1 agrees at 7 bases. This CDR3 contains 14 residues. V trimming: 7 bases; J trimming: 5 bases; junction bases outside the gene matches: 10. CDR3 in amino acids: CASTSTGPGETQYF. The CDR3 DNA follows: TGTGCCAGCACCTCGACAGGGCCGGGGGAGACCCAGTACTTC.

The J gene is TRBJ1-2, the V gene TRBV12-3 or TRBV12-4; TRBD1 agrees at 10 bases. CDR3 length: 16 residues. V gave up 6 bases and J gave up 6 bases; unmatched junction bases: 13. The CDR3 bases are TGTGCCAGCAGCATGAGGGGGAGGACAGGGGGTGATGGCTACACCTTC. Protein: CASSMRGRTGGDGYTF.

This clonotype turned up a few times. The rearrangement joins TRBV5-6 to TRBJ2-7, with D hard to call. The V gene's germline CDR1 is SGHDT and CDR2 YYEEEE. The CDR3 is 15 residues long. Trimming removed 5 bases from V and 2 bases from J, with 17 bases in between. The CDR3: CASSLFSTVTYEQYF. CDR3 coding DNA: TGTGCCAGCAGTTTATTTTCGACCGTCACCTACGAGCAGTACTTC.

The chain links TRBV20-1 to TRBJ2-7; D gene ambiguous. Trimming cost V 5 bases and J 7 bases, with 18 bases left between them. The CDR3 spans 13 residues. Germline CDR1 DFQATT, CDR2 SNEGSKA (reference sequence). CDR3 DNA: TGCAGTGCTCGTGGGCAGATGAACAATGAGCAGTACTTC. Protein: CSARGQMNNEQYF.